What follows are 2 T cell receptor beta chains derived from one specimen sequenced in a study of shared clonotypes between healthy human individuals. Sequencing was performed with immunoSEQ multiplex PCR; in TCRdb, only in-frame clones are kept and a portion is missing. In the table there are 1.6 million or so clones, more than 95% of which are singletons. Specimen: naive CD4+ T cells sorted from blood. The subset denotes: CD45RA+ positively selected. These receptors originate from a man aged 25-45 years in good health.

The rearrangement joins TRBV7-9 to TRBJ2-7; TRBD2 agrees at 12 bases. The V and J ends lost 2 bases and 0 bases, in that order; junction bases with no gene match: 11. Per the germline V gene, CDR1 is SEHNR and CDR2 is FQNEAQ (reference sequence). The CDR3 length is 19 residues. The CDR3 region is CASSLQPGLAGRSSYEQYF. The DNA of the CDR3 is TGTGCCAGCAGCTTACAGCCGGGACTAGCGGGTCGAAGCTCCTACGAGCAGTACTTC.

This chain uses TRBV30 with TRBJ1-1; D is uncertain. With 0 bases removed from V and 1 base from J, the gap between germline ends came to 6 bases. CDR1 and CDR2 (germline): GTSNPN, SVGIG (reference sequence). The CDR3 sequence is 13 residues long. The CDR3 region has the DNA TGTGCCTGGAGTGTACCTGGGAACACTGAAGCTTTCTTT. Protein sequence: CAWSVPGNTEAFF.